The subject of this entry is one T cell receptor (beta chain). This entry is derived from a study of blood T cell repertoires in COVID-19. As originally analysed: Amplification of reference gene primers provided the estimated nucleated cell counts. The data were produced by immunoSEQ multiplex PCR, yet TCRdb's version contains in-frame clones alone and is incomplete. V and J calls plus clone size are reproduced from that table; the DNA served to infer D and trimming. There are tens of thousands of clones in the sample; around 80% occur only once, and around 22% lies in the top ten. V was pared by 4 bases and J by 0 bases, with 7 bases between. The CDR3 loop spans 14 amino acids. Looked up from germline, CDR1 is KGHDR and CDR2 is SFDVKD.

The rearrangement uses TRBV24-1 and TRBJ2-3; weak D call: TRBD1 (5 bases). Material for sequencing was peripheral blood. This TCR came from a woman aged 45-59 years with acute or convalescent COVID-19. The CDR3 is CATSDTGSTDTQYF. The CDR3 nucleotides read TGTGCCACCAGTGACACAGGCAGCACAGATACGCAGTATTTT.